Given below is one T cell receptor (beta chain) in context. The sample belongs to a study of technical replicates of blood from a handful of donors. The length of the CDR3 is 14 residues. The V end lost 3 bases, the J end lost 2 bases, and 10 bases lay between the germline ends. In germline, CDR1 is KGHSH, CDR2 LQKENI. The method was immunoSEQ multiplex PCR; TCRdb's version includes in-frame clones alone and lacks a portion of them. Counted here are about 80,000 clones, roughly 90% occurring once; the ten biggest clones make up roughly 0.38%. The receptor comes from a human donor in good health. The sequencing sample was made of T cells isolated from PBMCs. This chain links TRBV18 with TRBJ1-2, with D hard to call. The CDR3 here is CASSPGQQNYGYTF. The CDR3 DNA reads TGTGCCAGCTCACCGGGCCAGCAGAACTATGGCTACACCTTC.